Sequencing of this T cell receptor beta chain was carried out in a study of T-cell memory formation after mild COVID-19 (dated by TCRdb to about 2021). A note on the overall study: TCR sequence clusters from the two donors were largely donor specific. In a couple of donors, T-cell clones that expanded and contracted after mild COVID-19 were tracked by sequencing TCRalpha and TCRbeta repertoires over time. Two young, previously healthy adult volunteers made up the cohort, one male and one female.

The study at large found these results: The study included only a couple of mild cases, and larger cohorts that include severe cases with pre-infection samples were judged to be necessary. Some responding clones were found in pre-infection memory, which suggests that pre-existing cross-reactive memory T cells took part in the SARS-CoV-2 response. Clones that contracted from day 15 to 85 showed balanced CD4/CD8 phenotypes, whereas a second wave of clones that expanded from day 15 to 37 leaned towards CD4+. SARS-CoV-2 specificity was not confirmed for the second-wave clones peaking on day 37. Contracting CD4+ clones appeared mostly in the CM and EM memory subsets, whereas CD8+ clones were enriched in EMRA.

Sequencer: Illumina NovaSeq 6000. Using 5'RACE with constant-segment primers, TCRalpha and TCRbeta cDNA libraries were constructed, with sample barcodes and unique molecular identifiers added in the process. RNA was extracted from every sample with Trizol reagent. Libraries were amplified in two PCR steps, with a second sample barcode and Illumina TruSeq adapters added in the second step. Sequencing of libraries was performed on an Illumina NovaSeq with 2 x 150 bp paired-end reads. The study's own analysis went as follows. With migec v1.2.7, reads were demultiplexed and then collapsed into UMI-guided consensus sequences. Using mixcr v2.1.11, UMI consensuses were aligned to TRA and TRB V and J templates and then assembled into clonotypes. A clonotype was counted as expanded or contracted only when both edgeR and NoisET called the clonotype significant, with the noise models trained on biological replicates. edgeR calls used a false discovery rate-adjusted p below 0.01 and a log2 fold-change threshold of 1. As an exploratory analysis of dynamics, PCA with hierarchical clustering was applied to max-normalized trajectories of the 1000 most abundant clonotypes. The CD4 or CD8 phenotype of responding clones was assigned using the separately sequenced CD4+ and CD8+ repertoires. The public reads were run again by TCRdb, first through fastp at Q25 and then through MiXCR, and only productive beta chains were kept. Under each unique CDR3 protein, matching rows form one entry showing the most common genes and DNA. None of the V and J calls come from the authors' own analysis; TCRdb made them. The sample contains 120,000 to 150,000 distinct CDR3 sequences, 14% to 15% of them found a single time. In total, the top ten clones hold around 27% of the sample.

About this clonotype: Its antigen remains unidentified. Qualities for individual bases were not recorded, and no much larger clone is one base off.

Ficoll-Paque density gradient centrifugation was the method used to isolate PBMCs. Taken from cysteine to phenylalanine, the CDR3 has 13 residues. Of all the DNA, just the CDR3 is kept, 39 bases in frame from base 1. The germline V gene (reference sequence) gives CDR1 as MNHEY and CDR2 as SMNVEV. V and J are truncated by 8 bases and 0 bases respectively, leaving an intervening sequence of 11 bases. The sequence is built from TRBV27 and TRBJ2-7, with an unclear D gene assignment. What was sequenced was PBMCs or a T cell subset sorted from them (not recorded which). This receptor was identified in an adult woman who had mild COVID-19 (a few samples of this study predate the infection). The sample titles of this study are shuffled in the database, so cell type and time point are left out; the donor was told from shared clones. The sequenced DNA: TGTGCCAGCTCTTTCGCCGGCTCCTACGAGCAGTACTTC. Its translation is CASSFAGSYEQYF.